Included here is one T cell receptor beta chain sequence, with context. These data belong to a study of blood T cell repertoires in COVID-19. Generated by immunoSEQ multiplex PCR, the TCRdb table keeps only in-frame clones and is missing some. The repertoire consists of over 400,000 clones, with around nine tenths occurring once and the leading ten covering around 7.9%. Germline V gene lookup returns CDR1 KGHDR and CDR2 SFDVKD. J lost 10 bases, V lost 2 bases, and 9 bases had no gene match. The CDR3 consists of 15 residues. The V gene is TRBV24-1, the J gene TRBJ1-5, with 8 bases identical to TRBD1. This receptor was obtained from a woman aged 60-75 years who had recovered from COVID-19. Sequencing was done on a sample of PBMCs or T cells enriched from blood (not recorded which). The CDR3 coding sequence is TGTGCCACCAGTGATTCCCGACAGGGGAATGGACCCCAGCATTTT. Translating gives CATSDSRQGNGPQHF.